The following is a T cell receptor beta chain sequence with its context. Its antigen is still unknown. Per-base quality was not reported, and no clone a single base away is much larger than it. The data were taken from a study of blood T cell repertoires in COVID-19 (dated by TCRdb to the early 2020s). In the study overall: Samples from collaborators originated in the United States, Italy and Spain and spanned both the acute and convalescent phases of COVID-19. The prospective study material was composed of cDNA or gDNA derived from T cells, B-cell-depleted T cells, or PBMCs. Deeply sampled blood TCRbeta repertoires from subjects exposed to, actively infected with, or recovered from COVID-19 were included in the dataset. The repertoires were released in a freely available public database intended as a resource for research on the immune response to SARS-CoV-2. Samples came from the ongoing ImmuneRACE study (first 160 participants) plus 1,254 subjects from 6 global collaborators. Nearly every sample came with metadata listing a de-identified subject ID, COVID-19 status, age in years and sex. HLA class I and class II types, where available, came from metadata supplied by the sample provider rather than from assay-based typing. Overall study outcomes, separate from this receptor: How much clinical and demographic metadata was included differed by source and by participant, and the metadata was provided uncurated.

The immunoSEQ Assay, a bias-controlled multiplex PCR, was used to amplify TCRbeta CDR3 regions from genomic DNA. As for how the authors treated the data: The number of nucleated cells in each sample was estimated from the amplification of reference gene primers within the assay. To quantify the absolute abundance of each unique TCRbeta CDR3 rearrangement, sequence reads were collapsed and filtered. Productive Simpson clonality was computed per sample as the square root of Simpson's diversity index over productive rearrangements. TCRdb took this table from immuneACCESS and kept in-frame rearrangements with V and J called. Such tables lack part of the clones; where checked against another copy, unresolved V genes explain under half of the gap, and the rest is unexplained. The DNA gave D and trimming, while V, J and clone size come from that table. The sample has about 88,000 clones on record, around 88% of them singletons. The ten largest clones take up around 18% of the sample.

One collaborating source in Seattle enrolled patients while the patients were actively infected and followed the patients over time throughout the course of disease. Each collaborating institution followed its own protocols to collect whole blood in K2EDTA tubes. Collaborator samples were shipped for TCRbeta analysis as frozen whole blood, isolated PBMCs, or DNA extracted from either sample type. For this chain, trimming is 1 base at the V end and 8 bases at the J end, and the number of junction bases without a gene match is 7. From the cysteine through the phenylalanine, the CDR3 covers 14 amino acids. Only CDR3 DNA is held: 42 bases, read in frame from base 1. The germline V gene provides CDR1 MDHEN and CDR2 SYDVKM.

The source is a woman in her sixties or seventies with COVID-19, enrolled during active disease. The sequenced sample was peripheral blood. The chain is encoded by TRBV28 joined to TRBJ1-2; 7 junctional bases match TRBD1. The DNA sequence is as follows: TGTGCCAGCAGTTTATTGGACCAAGGGGGCGGCTACACCTTC. Its product reads: CASSLLDQGGGYTF.